Detailed here is one T cell receptor (beta chain). What it binds is not known. The record originates from a study of T cell repertoires in cytomegalovirus infection. About the research overall: A matching HLA type, together with CMV infection, was signaled by public TCR beta signatures.

In TCRdb, the reads were re-called with MiXCR into one record per CDR3 protein. The table has about 300,000 distinct CDR3 sequences, approximately 8.9% seen once. The CDR3 sequence is 15 residues long. Trimming took 6 bases from V and 3 from J; bases not matched to a gene: 7. Germline V gene sequence: CDR1 MDHEN, CDR2 SYDVKM. The study, taken as a whole, reports: Cumulated frequencies of public TCR beta families served to identify carriers of CMV plus the relevant HLA. HLA-C-restricted CMV-specific TCR beta clonotypes prevailed in the ex vivo response.

This sequence joins TRBV28 and TRBJ2-7; 11 positions match TRBD1. The sample taken for sequencing was PBMCs. The receptor comes from a human donor in good health (CMV status not recorded). Some clones in this sample may be carry-over from other donors' samples. CDR3: CASRGGQGGGYEQYV. DNA of the CDR3: TGTGCCAGCAGGGGGGGACAGGGGGGGGGCTACGAGCAGTACGTC.